The T cell receptor beta chain described here comes from a study of blood T cell repertoires in COVID-19. Study details: Sample material is recorded as cDNA or gDNA derived from T cells, B-cell-depleted T cells, or PBMCs.

In the original analysis: Amplification from reference gene primers served as the basis for estimated nucleated cell counts. The method was immunoSEQ multiplex PCR; TCRdb's version includes in-frame clones alone and lacks a portion of them. V and J calls and clone size follow that table, whereas D and trimming were derived from the DNA. This table has around 320,000 clones, 85% appearing once. V was clipped by 2 bases and J by 6 bases; unmatched bases: 8. CDR1 and CDR2 (germline): SGHVS, FQNEAQ. The CDR3 is 16 amino acids. The sequencing input was peripheral blood. The source is a human donor in a cohort sampled during active COVID-19. The chain uses TRBV7-8 and TRBJ1-2, with 11 bases lining up with TRBD1. The CDR3 DNA reads as TGTGCCAGCAGCTTAAGGGACAGGGGGTTAGAGGATGGCTACACCTTC. This encodes CASSLRDRGLEDGYTF.